The TCR beta chain described here comes from a study of blood T cell repertoires in COVID-19. TCRdb keeps only in-frame clones here, not all; method: immunoSEQ multiplex PCR. The data hold about 160,000 clones, with about 80% observed a single time. Germline V gives CDR1 LNHNV, CDR2 YYDKDF (reference sequence). This CDR3 contains 14 residues. Trimming shortened V by 1 base and J by 2 bases, and 8 bases separated the two germline ends. The chain uses TRBV15 and TRBJ2-5, with a weak D call TRBD1 (6 bases). Specimen: PBMCs or T cells enriched from blood (not recorded which). The receptor was derived from an older woman who had recovered from COVID-19. This chain's CDR3 is CATSRGTAQETQYF. CDR3 in DNA: TGTGCCACCAGCAGAGGGACAGCACAAGAGACCCAGTACTTC.